These 8 T cell receptor beta chains originate from one sample sequenced in a study of T cells after yellow fever vaccination. In TCRdb, the 5' RACE reads were re-called with MiXCR into one record per CDR3 protein. This repertoire shows under 250,000 distinct CDR3 sequences, 6.5% to 8.5% found once; its top ten account for more than 0.8%. Sequences were derived from CD4+ T cells sorted from PBMCs, sampled 15 days after the yellow fever booster vaccination. The receptor source for this set is a man aged 30 to 45 who received the YFV17D yellow fever vaccine.

Only a few counts were recorded for this clonotype. The genes are TRBV3-1 and TRBJ2-3; D is uncertain. Trimming pared 6 bases from V and 1 base from J, leaving 11 bases between. Per germline, CDR1 LGHDT and CDR2 YNNKEL (reference sequence). The CDR3 extends over 14 amino acids. CDR3 in amino acids: CASSLADRTDTQYF. For the CDR3, the DNA is TGTGCCAGCAGTCTGGCGGACCGCACAGATACGCAGTATTTT.

This chain uses TRBV28 with TRBJ1-1, with D possibly matching TRBD1 (5 bases). Germline V CDR1 and CDR2: MDHEN, SYDVKM. The CDR3 is 12 residues long. Trimming removed 3 bases from V and 5 bases from J, with 7 bases in between. CDR3 sequence: CASSFRQTEAFF. CDR3 DNA sequence: TGTGCCAGCAGTTTTCGACAGACTGAAGCTTTCTTT.

Comments on this clonotype: At one boundary the junction diverges from the germline segment, which might be a read error. The chain uses TRBV5-1 and TRBJ2-3, with TRBD2 matching 8 bases. Germline CDR1 reads SGHRS; CDR2 reads YFSETQ. This CDR3 is 14 amino acids long. DNA of the CDR3: TGCGCCAGCAGCGTGGGACTAGAAGGAGATACGCGGTATTTT. Its translation: CASSVGLEGDTRYF.

The chain employs TRBV12-5 and TRBJ2-7; D is unclear. CDR1 LGHNT and CDR2 FRNRAP come from the germline V gene. Trimming pared 6 bases from V and 3 bases from J, leaving 6 bases between. CDR3 length: 11 amino acids. CDR3 protein: CASGYNYEQYF. CDR3 nucleotide sequence: TGTGCTAGTGGCTATAACTACGAGCAGTACTTC.

This clonotype has a handful of counts. V is TRBV27 and J is TRBJ2-7; 7 bases agree with TRBD2. From germline, CDR1 is MNHEY and CDR2 SMNVEV (reference sequence). V gave up 6 bases and J gave up 5 bases; unmatched junction bases: 25. CDR3 length equals 19 residues. The CDR3 reads CASSPSTVTWREMMHEQYF. DNA of the CDR3: TGTGCCAGCAGCCCATCGACGGTGACTTGGCGGGAGATGATGCACGAGCAGTACTTC.

The rearrangement uses TRBV2 and TRBJ2-7; D gene uncertain. The germline V gene has CDR1 SNHLY and CDR2 FYNNEI. The CDR3 has 12 amino acids. Trimming shortened V by 7 bases and J by 0 bases, and 7 bases separated the two germline ends. This chain's CDR3 is CASNEYSYEQYF. CDR3 nucleotides: TGTGCCAGCAACGAATACTCCTACGAGCAGTACTTC.

With respect to this clonotype: One end of the junction fails to match germline, which may point to a read error. The V and J genes are TRBV20-1 and TRBJ2-3, with 9 bases matching TRBD2. The CDR3 contains 16 residues. The germline V gene encodes CDR1 DFQATT and CDR2 SNEGSKA (reference sequence). The chain's CDR3 is CCASGGRAVRTDTQYF. The CDR3 DNA sequence: TGCTGTGCCTCGGGCGGGAGGGCCGTGCGCACAGATACGCAGTATTTT.

This chain joins TRBV15 and TRBJ2-6; no reliable D call. Germline CDR1 reads LNHNV; CDR2 reads YYDKDF (reference sequence). Between the trimmed V and J ends, which lost 3 bases and 2 bases, there was a span of 8 bases. The CDR3 is 15 residues long. The CDR3: CATSSRRAGANVLTF. The CDR3 DNA reads as TGTGCCACCAGCAGTAGGAGAGCTGGGGCCAACGTCCTGACTTTC.